The sequence of this T cell receptor beta chain was determined in a study of beta chain features in type 1 diabetes. Naive, central memory, regulatory and stem cell-like memory cells within the CD4+ compartment were sorted using CD45RO/CCR7/CD25/CD127/CD95/CD27. Trimming pared 0 bases from V and 0 bases from J, leaving 5 bases between. The CDR3 is made up of 14 amino acids. From germline, CDR1 is SGHRS and CDR2 YFSETQ. Every bit of the isolated RNA underwent reverse transcription, so sequencing read expressed TCRB transcripts. This table comes from immunoSEQ multiplex PCR, and its TCRdb copy is limited to in-frame clones, with some not included. The sample yields 250,000 to 300,000 clones, 8% seen once.

The sequencing sample was made of central memory CD4+ T cells from blood. This sequence originates from a woman aged 18-29 years in good health. The chain joins TRBV5-1 to TRBJ2-3; D ambiguous. The CDR3 protein is CASSLELSTDTQYF. As DNA, the CDR3 is TGCGCCAGCAGCTTGGAACTTAGCACAGATACGCAGTATTTT.